Below, 25 T cell receptor beta chains from the same sample are listed, as sequenced in a study of blood T cell repertoires in COVID-19. Generated by immunoSEQ multiplex PCR, the TCRdb table keeps only in-frame clones and is missing some. This table has approximately 150,000 clones, around 84% appearing once. Specimen: peripheral blood. The receptors here all came from a man aged 40-49 years with acute or convalescent COVID-19.

V gene TRBV5-1 combines with J gene TRBJ2-6; TRBD1 matches 7 bases. CDR3 length: 15 amino acids. The germline gives CDR1 SGHRS, CDR2 YFSETQ. Trimming at V came to 2 bases and at J to 2 bases, leaving 1 base not matched to a gene. The CDR3 loop reads CASSLTGAGANVLTF. As DNA, the CDR3 is TGCGCCAGCAGCTTAACAGGGGCTGGGGCCAACGTCCTGACTTTC.

This clone was seen a single time. The chain is built from TRBV9 and TRBJ1-5; 9 bases align to TRBD1. Per germline, CDR1 SGDLS and CDR2 YYNGEE. Trimming at V came to 2 bases and at J to 5 bases, leaving 5 bases not matched to a gene. The CDR3 contains 15 residues. CDR3 residues: CASSVTDRGDQPQHF. The DNA for the CDR3 is TGTGCCAGCAGCGTTACCGACAGGGGGGATCAGCCCCAGCATTTT.

The rearrangement links TRBV28 to TRBJ1-2; the D gene is possibly TRBD1 (6 bases). Per the germline V gene, CDR1 is MDHEN and CDR2 is SYDVKM. V lost 6 bases to trimming and J lost 0 bases, with 17 bases between them. The CDR3 spans 16 residues. CDR3 residues: CASSLGGGGTNYGYTF. CDR3 sequence (DNA): TGTGCCAGCAGCTTAGGGGGAGGGGGGACTAACTATGGCTACACCTTC.

The chain uses TRBV27 and TRBJ1-1; tentative D call: TRBD1 (6 bases). Deletions cut 5 bases from V and 1 base from J, with 11 bases between. The CDR3 has 14 amino acids. CDR1 and CDR2 (germline): MNHEY, SMNVEV (reference sequence). CDR3 nucleotide sequence: TGTGCCAGCAGTCCATGGACAGAGAACACTGAAGCTTTCTTT. This translates into CASSPWTENTEAFF.

The J gene is TRBJ1-2, the V gene TRBV7-9; maybe TRBD1 (5 bases). Trimming cost V 5 bases and J 8 bases, with 24 bases left between them. In germline, CDR1 is SEHNR, CDR2 FQNEAQ (reference sequence). The CDR3 extends over 16 amino acids. CDR3 in DNA: TGTGCCAGCAGCCCACCGGGCAGGGCTTTGAGCTGGGGCTACACCTTC. Translated, it gives CASSPPGRALSWGYTF.

DNA of the CDR3: TGTGCCAGCAGCCGTAGTGACCCTGGAGTCAGTGAAGCTTTCTTT. Translating it yields CASSRSDPGVSEAFF. V and J are TRBV7-9 and TRBJ1-1, with D unclear. The CDR3 runs 15 residues. Per germline, CDR1 SEHNR and CDR2 FQNEAQ (reference sequence). V lost 5 bases, J lost 7 bases, and 20 bases lay in between.

The chain recombines TRBV11-2 with TRBJ2-2; 7 nucleotides align to TRBD2. V gave up 5 bases and J gave up 6 bases; unmatched junction bases: 15. Per the germline V gene, CDR1 is SGHAT and CDR2 is FQNNGV. This CDR3 comprises 17 residues. The CDR3 loop is CASSLGSRTRVAGELFF. CDR3 in DNA: TGTGCCAGCAGCCTTGGAAGTAGGACTAGGGTCGCCGGGGAGCTGTTTTTT.

The chain joins TRBV6-6 to TRBJ1-4; 11 bases are shared with TRBD1. The germline gives CDR1 MNHNY, CDR2 SVGAGI (reference sequence). CDR3 length: 16 amino acids. V gave up 6 bases and J gave up 3 bases; unmatched junction bases: 6. CDR3 DNA: TGTGCCAGCAGACGCGGACAGGGGGCGGCTAATGAAAAACTGTTTTTT. It is translated as CASRRGQGAANEKLFF.

The chain employs TRBV19 and TRBJ2-7, with no clear D. Trimming cost V 3 bases and J 3 bases, with 9 bases left between them. Germline V gene data show CDR1 as LNHDA and CDR2 as SQIVND (reference sequence). The CDR3 loop spans 13 amino acids. CDR3 nucleotides: TGTGCCAGTAGTATCTCCCACAACTACGAGCAGTACTTC. Protein product: CASSISHNYEQYF.

This chain joins TRBV19 and TRBJ2-7, with D perhaps matching TRBD1 (5 bases). This CDR3 spans 13 amino acids. Looked up from germline, CDR1 is LNHDA and CDR2 is SQIVND (reference sequence). V lost 1 base and J lost 3, with 7 bases in between. CDR3 in DNA: TGTGCCAGTAGTATAGGCAGGGACTACGAGCAGTACTTC. Translating gives CASSIGRDYEQYF.

The chain employs TRBV16 and TRBJ1-5; 7 bases match TRBD1. CDR3 length: 15 residues. In germline, CDR1 is KGHSY, CDR2 FQNENV. J lost 3 bases, V lost 1 base, and 3 bases had no gene match. CDR3 amino acids: CASSQFGQDNQPQHF. The CDR3 nucleotides are TGTGCCAGCAGCCAATTCGGACAGGACAATCAGCCCCAGCATTTT.

The chain is built from TRBV6-1 and TRBJ2-7, with D maybe TRBD1 (6 bases). This CDR3 has 14 amino acids. Germline loops: CDR1 MNHNS, CDR2 SASEGT. V was pared by 2 bases and J by 6 bases, with 14 bases between. CDR3 protein: CASSERTGPGEQYF. For the CDR3, the DNA is TGTGCCAGCAGTGAAAGAACAGGGCCTGGCGAGCAGTACTTC.

For the CDR3, the DNA is TGCAGCGTTGAGCTAGCGGGCACAGATACGCAGTATTTT. Its translation is CSVELAGTDTQYF. The V gene is TRBV29-1, the J gene TRBJ2-3; TRBD2 aligns across 7 bases. After removal of 3 bases from V and 1 base from J, the junction contained 1 base not matched to a gene. The CDR3 length is 13 residues. Germline V gene sequence: CDR1 SQVTM, CDR2 ANQGSEA.

The chain joins TRBV18 to TRBJ1-5; a weak D match, TRBD1 (5 bases). The CDR3 runs to 16 residues. Trimming left V 3 bases short and J 3 bases short, with 15 bases between. CDR1 KGHSH and CDR2 LQKENI come from the germline V gene. In DNA, the CDR3 is TGTGCCAGCTCACCCGTAGAACAGGTTTACAATCAGCCCCAGCATTTT. It yields the protein CASSPVEQVYNQPQHF.

This clone was observed a handful of times. The chain combines TRBV19 with TRBJ1-2; D may be TRBD1 (5 bases). The CDR3 covers 17 residues. The V and J ends lost 6 bases and 2 bases respectively, with 22 bases between them. Germline CDR1 reads LNHDA; CDR2 reads SQIVND (reference sequence). DNA of the CDR3: TGTGCCAGTAGAAACGCCCGAATCAGGGAGGGGAACTATGGCTACACCTTC. It translates to CASRNARIREGNYGYTF.

The chain employs TRBV7-6 and TRBJ1-1; 8 bases fit TRBD1. Germline assignment: CDR1 SGHVS and CDR2 FNYEAQ. The CDR3 runs to 15 residues. With 1 base clipped from V and 4 bases from J, the junction kept 5 bases outside the gene matches. CDR3 in DNA: TGTGCCAGCAGCTTAGGGACAGGGATAAGCACTGAAGCTTTCTTT. It specifies CASSLGTGISTEAFF.

This clone was seen only a few times. The V gene is TRBV28, the J gene TRBJ2-7; the D gene is possibly TRBD1 (7 bases). The CDR3 is made up of 14 amino acids. Germline V CDR1 and CDR2: MDHEN, SYDVKM. V shed 4 bases and J shed 2 bases, with 12 bases lying between them. CDR3 DNA sequence: TGTGCCAGCAGTTCGGGGGACAGTACCTACGAGCAGTACTTC. Translation gives CASSSGDSTYEQYF.

The rearrangement links TRBV11-3 to TRBJ2-1; no clear D gene. Germline lookup yields CDR1 SGHNT and CDR2 YENEEA. The CDR3 extends over 14 amino acids. Trimming stripped 1 base from V and 5 bases from J, with 9 bases between. CDR3 protein: CASSLGQKDNEQFF. CDR3 sequence (DNA): TGTGCCAGCAGCTTAGGGCAGAAAGACAATGAGCAGTTCTTC.

This clone showed up just once. This chain links TRBV6-5 with TRBJ1-1; a weak D match, TRBD1 (6 bases). V lost 4 bases and J 9 bases, leaving 15 bases between the germline ends. Germline CDR1 is MNHEY and CDR2 is SVGAGI. The CDR3 totals 13 residues. CDR3: CASSSPEGGKAFF. The CDR3, as DNA: TGTGCCAGCAGTTCTCCTGAGGGGGGGAAAGCTTTCTTT.

The rearrangement uses TRBV12-3 or TRBV12-4 and TRBJ2-5; the D gene is possibly TRBD1 (5 bases). The CDR3 has 13 amino acids. V was pared by 5 bases and J by 5 bases, with 12 bases between. CDR3 sequence (DNA): TGTGCCAGCAGTCCCAGGGTTAAGGAGACCCAGTACTTC. It translates to CASSPRVKETQYF.

The chain uses TRBV5-1 and TRBJ2-7; the match to TRBD1 covers 7 bases. The V and J ends lost 4 bases and 4 bases, in that order; junction bases with no gene match: 11. There are 15 residues in the CDR3. Germline V lookup: CDR1 SGHRS, CDR2 YFSETQ. CDR3 DNA: TGCGCCAGCAGCCCGACAGGGATTTATACTTACGAGCAGTACTTC. As protein: CASSPTGIYTYEQYF. The entire variable domain, with the rest obtained from reference TRBV5-1 and TRBJ2-7, is as follows: KAGVTQTPRYLIKTRGQQVTLSCSPISGHRSVSWYQQTPGQGLQFLFEYFSETQRNKGNFPGRFSGRQFSNSRSEMNVSTLELGDSALYLCASSPTGIYTYEQYFGPGTRLTVT.

V and J are TRBV7-9 and TRBJ2-1, with 10 nucleotides matching TRBD1. The CDR3 sequence is 16 residues long. Germline CDR1 reads SEHNR; CDR2 reads FQNEAQ (reference sequence). Germline trimming cut 4 bases from V and 7 bases from J; bases unmatched to any gene: 10. The CDR3 region is CASSSTGTGARNEQFF. For the CDR3, the DNA is TGTGCCAGCAGCTCTACCGGGACAGGGGCTAGGAATGAGCAGTTCTTC.

The chain employs TRBV5-1 and TRBJ2-3; 7 bases map to TRBD2. The germline gives CDR1 SGHRS, CDR2 YFSETQ. V dropped 1 base and J dropped 4; count of bases not matched to a gene: 9. This CDR3 contains 16 residues. For the CDR3, the DNA is TGCGCCAGCAGCTTGCCTAGCGGCGTCGGCCCAGATACGCAGTATTTT. It yields the protein CASSLPSGVGPDTQYF.

The chain has TRBV19 and TRBJ1-1, with D possibly being TRBD1 (6 bases). Germline CDR1 reads LNHDA; CDR2 reads SQIVND (reference sequence). CDR3 length equals 13 residues. The V end was cut by 4 bases, the J end by 0 bases, with 6 bases between. CDR3 amino acids: CASSRQVNTEAFF. The CDR3 bases are TGTGCCAGTAGTAGACAGGTGAACACTGAAGCTTTCTTT.

The chain joins TRBV7-3 to TRBJ2-1; a weak D match, TRBD2 (5 bases). Germline CDR1 and CDR2: SGHTA and FQGTGA. Deletions cut 5 bases from V and 10 bases from J, with 15 bases between. CDR3 size: 13 residues. The CDR3 bases are TGTGCCAGCAGCCTCGGGGTGGCAAGCGAGCAGTTCTTC. Protein: CASSLGVASEQFF. Full variable domain (rest looked up from reference TRBV7-3 and TRBJ2-1): GAGVSQTPSNKVTEKGKYVELRCDPISGHTALYWYRQSLGQGPEFLIYFQGTGAADDSGLPNDRFFAVRPEGSVSTLKIQRTERGDSAVYLCASSLGVASEQFFGPGTRLTVL.